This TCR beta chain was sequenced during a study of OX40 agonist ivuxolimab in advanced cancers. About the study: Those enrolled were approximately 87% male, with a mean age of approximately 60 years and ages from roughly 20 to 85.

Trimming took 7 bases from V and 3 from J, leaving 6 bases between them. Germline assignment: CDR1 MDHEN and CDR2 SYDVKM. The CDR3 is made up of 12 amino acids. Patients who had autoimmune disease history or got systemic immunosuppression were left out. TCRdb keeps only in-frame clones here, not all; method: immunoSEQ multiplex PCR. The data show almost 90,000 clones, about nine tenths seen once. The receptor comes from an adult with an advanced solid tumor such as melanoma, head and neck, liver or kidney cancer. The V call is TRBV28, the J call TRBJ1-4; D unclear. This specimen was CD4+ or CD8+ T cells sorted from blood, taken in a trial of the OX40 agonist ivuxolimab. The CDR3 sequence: CASTTSNEKLFF. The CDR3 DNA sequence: TGTGCCAGCACCACCTCTAATGAAAAACTGTTTTTT.